The clone carrying this T cell receptor (beta chain) was detected only a few times. Its antigen is undetermined. Generation of TCR cDNA used 5'RACE template switching (which added a universal primer site and UMIs). MiXCR, run by TCRdb on the 5' RACE reads, gives a single entry per CDR3 protein. The table has hundreds of thousands of distinct CDR3 sequences, roughly 20% seen once. The record originates from a study of T cells after yellow fever vaccination. Findings and caveats of the study: The CD4 compartment and the CD8 compartment contained a small share of clonotypes in common. The study re-detected most primary-vaccination clones after the booster (96% CD4, roughly 85% CD8).

The germline V gene has CDR1 SEHNR and CDR2 FQNEAQ (reference sequence). Between the trimmed V and J ends, which lost 5 bases and 6 bases, there was a span of 7 bases. CDR3 size: 11 residues. The sequencing here drew on PBMCs, taken before the yellow fever booster vaccination. The origin of this receptor is a man between 18 and 29 years old who received the YFV17D yellow fever vaccine. The V and J genes are TRBV7-9 and TRBJ2-5; D is unresolved. The CDR3 sequence is CASSASQTQYF. In DNA, the CDR3 is TGTGCCAGCAGCGCGTCCCAGACCCAGTACTTC.